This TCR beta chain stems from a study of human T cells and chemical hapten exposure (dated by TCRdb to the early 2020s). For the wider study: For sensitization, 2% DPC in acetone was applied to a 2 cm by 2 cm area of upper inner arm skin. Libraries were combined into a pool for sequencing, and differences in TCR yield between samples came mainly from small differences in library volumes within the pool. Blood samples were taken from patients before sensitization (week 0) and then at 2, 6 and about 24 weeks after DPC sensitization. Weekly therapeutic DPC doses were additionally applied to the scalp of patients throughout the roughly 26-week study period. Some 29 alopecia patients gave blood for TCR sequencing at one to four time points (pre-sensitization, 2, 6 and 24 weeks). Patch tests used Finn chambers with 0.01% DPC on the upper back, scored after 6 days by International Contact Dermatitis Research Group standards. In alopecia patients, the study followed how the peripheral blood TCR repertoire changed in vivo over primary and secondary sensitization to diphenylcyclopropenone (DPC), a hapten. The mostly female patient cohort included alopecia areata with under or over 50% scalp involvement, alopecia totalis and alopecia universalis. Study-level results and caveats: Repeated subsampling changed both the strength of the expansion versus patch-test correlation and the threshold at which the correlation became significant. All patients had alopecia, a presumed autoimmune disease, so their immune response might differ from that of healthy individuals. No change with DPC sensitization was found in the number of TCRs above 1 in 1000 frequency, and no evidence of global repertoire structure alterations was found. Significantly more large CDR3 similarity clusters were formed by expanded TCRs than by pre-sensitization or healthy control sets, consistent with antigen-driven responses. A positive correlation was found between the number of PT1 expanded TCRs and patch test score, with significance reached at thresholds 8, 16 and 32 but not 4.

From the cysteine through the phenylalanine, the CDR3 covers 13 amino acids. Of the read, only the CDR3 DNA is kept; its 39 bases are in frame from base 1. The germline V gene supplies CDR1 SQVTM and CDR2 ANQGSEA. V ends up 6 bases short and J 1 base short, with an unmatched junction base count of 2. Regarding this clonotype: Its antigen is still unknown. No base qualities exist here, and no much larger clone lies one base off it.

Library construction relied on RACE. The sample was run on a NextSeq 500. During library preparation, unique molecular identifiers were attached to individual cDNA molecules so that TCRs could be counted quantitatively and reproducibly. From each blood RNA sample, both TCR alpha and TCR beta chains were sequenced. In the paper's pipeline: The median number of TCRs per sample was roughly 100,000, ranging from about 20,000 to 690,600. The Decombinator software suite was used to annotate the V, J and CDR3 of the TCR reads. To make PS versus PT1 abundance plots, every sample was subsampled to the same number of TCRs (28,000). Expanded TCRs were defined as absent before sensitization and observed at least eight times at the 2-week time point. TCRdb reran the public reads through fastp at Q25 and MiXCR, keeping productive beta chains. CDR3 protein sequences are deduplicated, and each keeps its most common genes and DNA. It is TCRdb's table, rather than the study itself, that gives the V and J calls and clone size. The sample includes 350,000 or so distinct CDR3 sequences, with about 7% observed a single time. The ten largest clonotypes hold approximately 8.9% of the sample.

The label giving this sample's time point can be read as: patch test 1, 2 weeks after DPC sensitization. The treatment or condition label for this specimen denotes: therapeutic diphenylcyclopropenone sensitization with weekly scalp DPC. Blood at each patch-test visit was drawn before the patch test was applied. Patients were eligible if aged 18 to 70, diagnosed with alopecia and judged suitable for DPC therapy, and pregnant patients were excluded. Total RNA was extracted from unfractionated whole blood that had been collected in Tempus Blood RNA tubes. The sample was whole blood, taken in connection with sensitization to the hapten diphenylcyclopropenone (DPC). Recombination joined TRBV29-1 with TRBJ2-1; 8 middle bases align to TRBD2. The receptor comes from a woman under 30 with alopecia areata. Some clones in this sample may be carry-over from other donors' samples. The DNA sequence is TGCAGCGTCGGGGGGGCTTCCTACAATGAGCAGTTCTTC. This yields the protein CSVGGASYNEQFF.